The rows below give T cell receptor beta chains drawn from one sample of a study of early T cells in non-severe SARS-CoV-2 infection. TCRdb analysed the 5' RACE reads with MiXCR anew, one entry per CDR3 protein. The sample shows 45,000 or so distinct CDR3 sequences, under 13% of them seen only once. Sequenced input: whole blood. These receptors all come from an adult who was a healthcare worker with PCR-confirmed SARS-CoV-2 infection or an uninfected control (not recorded which). The conserved cysteine and the conserved F or W are not part of the CDR3 here.

cdr3_aa	j_call	v_call
ASSPGAQNIQY	TRBJ2-4	TRBV18
ASTPNPGLSEAF	TRBJ1-1	TRBV6-4
SVAGQVFGGAF	TRBJ1-1	TRBV29-1
ASSLTQGTEAF	TRBJ1-1	TRBV7-9
ASSPPGQGRLSEAF	TRBJ1-1	TRBV7-2
ASTHDPRSYNEQF	TRBJ2-1	TRBV6-2/TRBV6-3
ASSLWPGDEQF	TRBJ2-1	TRBV7-9
ASSALRTLYYGYT	TRBJ1-2	TRBV6-6
ASSSVNRDHEQF	TRBJ2-1	TRBV12-3/TRBV12-4
ASTQTGGDTDTQY	TRBJ2-3	TRBV7-9
ASSQGGGNRNTGELF	TRBJ2-2	TRBV7-2
ASSWGAFLQETQY	TRBJ2-5	TRBV4-3
ASSAGQTTDTQY	TRBJ2-3	TRBV11-3
ASSMRGYEQY	TRBJ2-7	TRBV19
ASSWAGTGGYGYT	TRBJ1-2	TRBV7-2
SVEDLLARSGYT	TRBJ1-2	TRBV29-1
ASSLGWGSHNEQF	TRBJ2-1	TRBV7-6
ASSLPGQGLRKLF	TRBJ1-4	TRBV7-2
ASSLWGAGGPDTQY	TRBJ2-3	TRBV7-6
ASSQIQGNGELF	TRBJ2-2	TRBV4-1
ASSQDRGIYGYT	TRBJ1-2	TRBV3-1
ASTKGVADLETQY	TRBJ2-5	TRBV7-2
ASSSHGQGNYGYT	TRBJ1-2	TRBV7-9
SVGGQQETQY	TRBJ2-5	TRBV29-1
ASSLSGGEMEKLF	TRBJ1-4	TRBV5-6
RATQGLAGNEQF	TRBJ2-1	TRBV20-1
ATSRDTQRNQPQH	TRBJ1-5	TRBV15
ASSFQNTEAF	TRBJ1-1	TRBV7-2
ASSVDRGIYEQY	TRBJ2-7	TRBV6-5
ASSVDSTDQPQH	TRBJ1-5	TRBV7-9
ASRTGTVNEQY	TRBJ2-7	TRBV27
ASSQDSAGPQETQY	TRBJ2-5	TRBV4-1
AISDSGSGYEQY	TRBJ2-7	TRBV10-3
ASSVGSQGMNTEAF	TRBJ1-1	TRBV9
ASSQDLWVEQY	TRBJ2-7	TRBV4-3
ASSSRENTEAF	TRBJ1-1	TRBV7-3
ASSLARRGAGGNTEAF	TRBJ1-1	TRBV7-6
ASSTVAPGNTIY	TRBJ1-3	TRBV6-5
SVEAGGAGELF	TRBJ2-2	TRBV29-1
SAHDGVTEAF	TRBJ1-1	TRBV20-1